This T cell receptor beta chain stems from a study of radiotherapy plus CTLA-4 blockade in lung cancer. Study summary: Objective responses emerged in around a sixth of patients, and roughly 30% attained disease control.

In chemo-refractory metastatic non-small-cell lung cancer, patients got ipilimumab CTLA-4 blockade together with focal radiation. The CDR3 sequence is 13 residues long. In germline, CDR1 is SEHNR, CDR2 FQNEAQ (reference sequence). V shed 3 bases and J shed 3 bases, with 9 bases lying between them. Study results and caveats: The study found tumor-derived TCR clones expanded in blood after radiotherapy plus ipilimumab. Early blood T cell clone dynamics reportedly forecast response best, with interferon-beta.

This clone was observed once. Its matching antigen is unknown. This table comes from immunoSEQ multiplex PCR, and its TCRdb copy is limited to in-frame clones, with some not included. This table holds 75,000 or so clones, around 80% found once. The material was peripheral blood, obtained from a patient treated with radiotherapy plus ipilimumab. The clonotype originates from a human donor with non-small cell lung cancer who had a complete response to radiotherapy plus ipilimumab. The chain employs TRBV7-9 and TRBJ2-7, with D uncertain. The DNA for the CDR3 is TGTGCCAGCAGCTTCGGAACATACTACGAGCAGTACTTC. It is translated as CASSFGTYYEQYF.